This T cell receptor (beta chain) was identified in a study of blood T cell repertoires in COVID-19 (dated by TCRdb to the early 2020s). In the study overall: Samples from collaborators originated in the United States, Italy and Spain and spanned both the acute and convalescent phases of COVID-19. Subjects who had been exposed to COVID-19, were actively infected with it, or had recovered from it provided the deeply sampled blood TCRbeta repertoires that made up the dataset. Nearly every sample came with metadata listing a de-identified subject ID, COVID-19 status, age in years and sex. The material from the prospective study consisted of cDNA or gDNA derived from T cells, B-cell-depleted T cells, or PBMCs. The samples were drawn from the first 160 participants of the ongoing ImmuneRACE study and from under 1,500 subjects provided by 6 global collaborators. The repertoires were made available in a free public database intended to serve as a resource for research on the immune response to SARS-CoV-2. Where available, HLA class I and class II types were taken from metadata supplied by the sample provider and were not determined by assay-based typing.

Summary of the overall study and its limitations: The quantity of clinical and demographic metadata differed by source and by participant and was supplied without curation.

TCRbeta CDR3 regions were amplified from genomic DNA using the immunoSEQ Assay, a bias-controlled multiplex PCR. The original pipeline was this. Nucleated cell counts per sample were estimated from amplification of reference gene primers within the assay. Sequence reads were collapsed and filtered to measure the absolute abundance of every unique TCRbeta CDR3 rearrangement. For each sample, productive Simpson clonality was calculated as the square root of Simpson's diversity index over productive rearrangements. TCRdb took this table from immuneACCESS and kept in-frame rearrangements with V and J called. Such tables lack part of the clones; where checked against another copy, unresolved V genes explain under half of the gap, and the rest is unexplained. V, J and clone size are taken as reported in that table, and D and trimming were inferred from the DNA itself. This sample lists around 100,000 clones; 70% to 90% were detected once. The ten largest clones capture approximately 3.6% of the sample.

Points on this clone: No cognate antigen has been identified for it. Per-nucleotide qualities are absent, and no much larger clonotype sits a single base away.

Each collaborating institution followed its own protocols to collect whole blood in K2EDTA tubes. For TCRbeta analysis, collaborator samples were shipped as frozen whole blood, as isolated PBMCs, or as DNA extracted from either sample type. The V and J ends are trimmed by 10 bases and 8 bases, leaving 18 bases between them. Inclusive of the bounding cysteine and phenylalanine, the CDR3 is 13 residues long. The kept DNA is CDR3 alone, 39 bases in frame from the first base. This TCR was recovered from a man aged 35 to 55 with acute or convalescent COVID-19. The receptor chain draws on TRBV23-1 and TRBJ2-1; the D region possibly corresponds to TRBD2 (5 bases align). TRBV23-1 is sorted into the ORF group, with uncertain function. The sequenced material came from peripheral blood. CDR3 reads: CAIMDWVVYEQFF. The sequence in DNA is TGCGCCATCATGGACTGGGTGGTCTATGAGCAGTTCTTC.